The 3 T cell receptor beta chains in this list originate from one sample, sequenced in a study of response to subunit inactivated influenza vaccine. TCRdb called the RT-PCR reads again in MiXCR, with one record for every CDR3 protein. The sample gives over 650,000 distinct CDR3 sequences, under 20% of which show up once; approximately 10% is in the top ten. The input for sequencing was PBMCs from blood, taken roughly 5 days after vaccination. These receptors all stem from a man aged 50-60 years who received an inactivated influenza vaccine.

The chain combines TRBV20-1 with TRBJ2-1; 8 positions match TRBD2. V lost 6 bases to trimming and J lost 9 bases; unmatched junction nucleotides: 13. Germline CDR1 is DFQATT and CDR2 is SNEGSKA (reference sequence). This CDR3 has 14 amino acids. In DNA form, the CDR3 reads TGCAGTGCCAAGAAACCGGGACTAGATGTTGAGCAGTTCTTC. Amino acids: CSAKKPGLDVEQFF.

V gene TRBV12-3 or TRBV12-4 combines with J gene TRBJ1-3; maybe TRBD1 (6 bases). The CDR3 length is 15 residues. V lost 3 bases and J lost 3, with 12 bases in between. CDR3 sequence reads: CASSLMRTVGNTIYF. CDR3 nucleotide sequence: TGTGCCAGCAGTTTGATGAGGACAGTTGGAAACACCATATATTTT.

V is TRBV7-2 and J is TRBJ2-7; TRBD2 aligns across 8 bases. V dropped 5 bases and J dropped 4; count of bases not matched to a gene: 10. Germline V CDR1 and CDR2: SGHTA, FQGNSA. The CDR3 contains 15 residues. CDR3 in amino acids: CASSQSGGLAYEQYF. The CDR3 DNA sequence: TGTGCCAGCAGCCAATCGGGAGGGTTGGCGTACGAGCAGTACTTC.